This entry lists 4 T cell receptor beta chains sequenced from one sample in a study of blood T cell repertoires in COVID-19. Assay: immunoSEQ multiplex PCR; the TCRdb copy retains only in-frame clones and omits some. The sample yields 95,000 to 120,000 clones, roughly 90% seen once. The sample was peripheral blood. The origin of the receptors is a woman in her 70s who had recovered from COVID-19.

The chain links TRBV30 to TRBJ2-3, with D perhaps TRBD1 (5 bases). This CDR3 region has 15 residues. CDR1 GTSNPN and CDR2 SVGIG come from the germline V gene (reference sequence). V lost 3 bases and J lost 1, with 14 bases in between. The CDR3 region has the DNA TGTGCCTGGAGGGCAGGGTTAGGGGGCACAGATACGCAGTATTTT. Translation gives CAWRAGLGGTDTQYF.

The chain links TRBV7-2 to TRBJ2-1, with a tentative D call TRBD1 (7 bases). This CDR3 is built from 16 residues. V was shortened by 3 bases and J by 6 bases, with 18 bases between the two germline ends. Germline-derived CDR1 and CDR2 are SGHTA and FQGNSA. The CDR3 is CASSFLAGGLLNEQFF. CDR3 in DNA: TGTGCCAGCAGCTTCCTAGCAGGGGGGCTTCTCAATGAGCAGTTCTTC.

This clone was recorded a few times. The chain recombines TRBV7-3 with TRBJ1-1; possible D gene TRBD1, 6 bases. From germline, CDR1 is SGHTA and CDR2 FQGTGA. V was cut by 0 bases and J by 5 bases, with 10 bases left in between. The CDR3 runs 14 residues. CDR3 bases: TGTGCCAGCAGCTTAACGCAGGGGAGTACTGAAGCTTTCTTT. This encodes CASSLTQGSTEAFF.

This clone was counted a few times. The chain joins TRBV28 to TRBJ2-2; a possible D gene is TRBD2 (6 bases). CDR1 is MDHEN, CDR2 SYDVKM, per germline. CDR3 length: 16 amino acids. Trimming stripped 7 bases from V and 4 bases from J, with 19 bases between. The CDR3 coding sequence is TGTGCCAGCATTTGGAGGGCCCCTTCGGGCACCGGGGAGCTGTTTTTT. It codes for CASIWRAPSGTGELFF.